This TCR beta chain was captured by sequencing in a study of blood T cell repertoires in COVID-19. Study-level background: There were acute and convalescent COVID-19 samples, and they came from the United States, Italy and Spain. PBMCs, B-cell-depleted T cells, or T cells were the source of the cDNA or gDNA that made up the material.

This clone was counted only a few times. Germline-derived CDR1 and CDR2 are LGHDT and YNNKEL (reference sequence). This CDR3 is built from 13 residues. The V end lost 4 bases, the J end lost 9 bases, and 13 bases lay between the germline ends. In the original analysis: Nucleated cell counts were estimated from reference gene primer amplification. Sequencing was performed with immunoSEQ multiplex PCR; in TCRdb, only in-frame clones are kept and a portion is missing. V and J calls plus clone size are reproduced from that table; the DNA served to infer D and trimming. The sample holds roughly 140,000 clones, approximately 82% seen once.

The material sequenced was peripheral blood. The chain recombines TRBV3-1 (or the pseudogene TRBV3-2) with TRBJ2-1; a weak D match, TRBD2 (6 bases). The TCR was taken from a woman in her 50s with acute or convalescent COVID-19. The CDR3 sequence is CASSLRGIGEQFF. The DNA of the CDR3 is TGTGCCAGCAGCCTCCGGGGGATAGGTGAGCAGTTCTTC.